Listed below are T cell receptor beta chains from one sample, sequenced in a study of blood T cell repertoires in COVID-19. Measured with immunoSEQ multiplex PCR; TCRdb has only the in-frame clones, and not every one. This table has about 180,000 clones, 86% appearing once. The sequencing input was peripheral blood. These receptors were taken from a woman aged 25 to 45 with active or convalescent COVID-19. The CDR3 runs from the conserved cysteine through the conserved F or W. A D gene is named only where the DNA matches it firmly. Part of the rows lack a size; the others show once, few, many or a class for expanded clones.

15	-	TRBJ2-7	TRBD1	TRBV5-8	CASSRGGSSSYEQYF	TGTGCCAGCAGCAGAGGGGGCTCCAGCTCCTACGAGCAGTACTTC
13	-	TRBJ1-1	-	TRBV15	CATGGGGVPEAFF	TGTGCCACCGGAGGGGGGGGCGTTCCTGAAGCTTTCTTT
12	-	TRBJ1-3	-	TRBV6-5	CASRDSGNTIYF	TGTGCCAGCCGAGACTCTGGAAACACCATATATTTT
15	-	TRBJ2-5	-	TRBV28	CASSLQTGWLETQYF	TGTGCCAGCAGTCTTCAGACAGGCTGGTTAGAGACCCAGTACTTC
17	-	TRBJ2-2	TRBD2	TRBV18	CASSPPRGGGRTGELFF	TGTGCCAGCTCACCCCCCCGGGGCGGGGGTCGCACCGGGGAGCTGTTTTTT
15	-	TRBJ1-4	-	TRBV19	CASSISGDSNEKLFF	TGTGCCAGTAGTATATCCGGAGATTCTAATGAAAAACTGTTTTTT
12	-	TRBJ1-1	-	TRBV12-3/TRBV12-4	CASSPSGGEAFF	TGTGCCAGCAGCCCCTCCGGGGGTGAAGCTTTCTTT
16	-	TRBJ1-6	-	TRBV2	CASSWDTRAYNSPLHF	TGTGCCAGCAGTTGGGACACAAGAGCCTATAATTCACCCCTCCACTTT
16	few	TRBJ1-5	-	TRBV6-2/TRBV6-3	CASSTEDWGPNQPQHF	TGTGCCAGCAGTACAGAAGATTGGGGGCCCAATCAGCCCCAGCATTTT
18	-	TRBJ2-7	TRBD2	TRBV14	CASSQGHLRRWLADEQYF	TGTGCCAGCAGCCAAGGACATCTCCGCCGCTGGCTAGCGGACGAGCAGTACTTC
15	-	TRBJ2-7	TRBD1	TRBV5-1	CASSLAPQGLDEQYF	TGCGCCAGCAGCTTGGCCCCACAGGGGCTGGACGAGCAGTACTTC
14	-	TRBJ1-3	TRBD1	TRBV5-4	CASSSDREGNTIYF	TGTGCCAGCAGCTCGGACAGGGAAGGAAACACCATATATTTT
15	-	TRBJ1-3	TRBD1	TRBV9	CASSVTGTGRNTIYF	TGTGCCAGCAGCGTAACCGGGACAGGGAGAAACACCATATATTTT
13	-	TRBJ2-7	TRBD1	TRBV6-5	CASRRGPVYEQYF	TGTGCCAGCAGAAGGGGGCCCGTCTACGAGCAGTACTTC
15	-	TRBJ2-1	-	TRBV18	CASSPGTTAYNEQFF	TGTGCCAGCTCACCGGGAACGACAGCGTACAATGAGCAGTTCTTC
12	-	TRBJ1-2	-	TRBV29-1	CSVTSPNYGYTF	TGCAGCGTTACCAGTCCTAACTATGGCTACACCTTC
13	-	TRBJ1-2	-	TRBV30	CAWSVRGTYGYTF	TGTGCCTGGAGTGTACGCGGAACCTATGGCTACACCTTC
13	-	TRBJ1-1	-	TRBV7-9	CASSFEANTEAFF	TGTGCCAGCAGCTTTGAAGCTAACACTGAAGCTTTCTTT